These 7 T cell receptor beta chains originate from one sample sequenced in a study of shared clonotypes between healthy human individuals. Naive-designated CD8 cells lacked CD45RO, were positively enriched for CCR7, and omitted terminally differentiated effector memory CD45RA+ cells. Libraries were prepared by immunoSEQ multiplex PCR; TCRdb keeps only in-frame clonotypes and omits some of them. This table has some 2.1 million clones, 80% to 95% appearing once. Input material: naive CD8+ T cells from PBMCs. The origin of the receptors is a man between 18 and 35 years old in good health. Some clones in this sample may be carry-over from other donors' samples.

V usage is TRBV7-2 and J usage is TRBJ2-1; TRBD2 matches at 9 bases. CDR3 length equals 18 residues. V shed 0 bases and J 0 bases; nucleotides not matched to a gene: 6. Germline assignment: CDR1 SGHTA and CDR2 FQGNSA. DNA of the CDR3: TGTGCCAGCAGCTTAGCCCCTCCTAGCGGGATCTCCTACAATGAGCAGTTCTTC. It encodes CASSLAPPSGISYNEQFF.

The chain uses TRBV19 and TRBJ2-7; D might be TRBD1 (6 bases). Germline V lookup: CDR1 LNHDA, CDR2 SQIVND (reference sequence). CDR3 size: 15 residues. Trimming shortened V by 3 bases and J by 7 bases, and 19 bases separated the two germline ends. CDR3 coding DNA: TGTGCCAGTAGTATGGACAGCCTTACGTGGGTGGAGCAGTACTTC. Translated, it gives CASSMDSLTWVEQYF. Supplemented by reference TRBV19 and TRBJ2-7, the full variable domain reads DGGITQSPKYLFRKEGQNVTLSCEQNLNHDAMYWYRQDPGQGLRLIYYSQIVNDFQKGDIAEGYSVSREKKESFPLTVTSAQKNPTAFYLCASSMDSLTWVEQYFGPGTRLTVT.

The rearrangement uses TRBV19 and TRBJ2-5; D gene uncertain. Germline V lookup: CDR1 LNHDA, CDR2 SQIVND (reference sequence). The CDR3 loop spans 13 amino acids. V was clipped by 2 bases and J by 3 bases, with 7 bases between them. CDR3 region: CASSILAEETQYF. CDR3 nucleotides: TGTGCCAGTAGTATATTAGCAGAAGAGACCCAGTACTTC.

The chain couples TRBV29-1 to TRBJ2-7; 14 bases fit TRBD2. There are 16 residues in the CDR3. Losses at the gene ends were 6 bases for V and 0 bases for J; bases not matched to a gene: 7. Germline assignment: CDR1 SQVTM and CDR2 ANQGSEA. The CDR3 bases are TGCAGCGTCGCGGGGACTAGCGGGAGACCCTCCTACGAGCAGTACTTC. Residues: CSVAGTSGRPSYEQYF.

The chain links TRBV2 to TRBJ1-5, with D hard to call. The ends were cut back, 3 bases at V and 1 base at J, with 7 bases in the middle. Germline CDR1 SNHLY, CDR2 FYNNEI. The CDR3 spans 14 residues. The chain's CDR3 is CASSEWQSNQPQHF. In DNA, the CDR3 is TGTGCCAGCAGTGAGTGGCAAAGCAATCAGCCCCAGCATTTT.

This clone was counted a few times. The chain links TRBV2 to TRBJ1-1, with D tentatively TRBD1 (6 bases). The germline V and J ends were trimmed by 6 bases and 2 bases, with 10 bases remaining between them. This CDR3 region has 13 residues. Germline loops: CDR1 SNHLY, CDR2 FYNNEI. CDR3 protein: CASSDRTNTEAFF. The CDR3 DNA is TGTGCCAGCAGCGACAGGACAAACACTGAAGCTTTCTTT.

The V gene is TRBV27, the J gene TRBJ2-1; a possible D gene is TRBD2 (5 bases). Germline CDR1 reads MNHEY; CDR2 reads SMNVEV (reference sequence). The CDR3 consists of 14 residues. Deletions cut 7 bases from V and 9 bases from J, with 19 bases between. DNA of the CDR3: TGTGCCAGCATTCCCCGGGGAGTGTGGGGTGAGCAGTTCTTC. It codes for CASIPRGVWGEQFF.